This is a list of T cell receptor beta chains from one sample in a study of beta chain features in type 1 diabetes. Only in-frame clones appear in the TCRdb table, and some are missing; sequencing was by immunoSEQ multiplex PCR. The sample has around 250,000 clones; 68% are singletons. The material sequenced was naive CD4+ T cells from blood. The receptors stem from a man aged 25 to 45 in good health. CDR3s include the opening cysteine and the closing phenylalanine or tryptophan. Clone size is stated in some rows and not others, as once, few, many or a class when expanded.

clone_size | j_call | v_call | cdr3_aa
. | TRBJ2-3 | TRBV5-1 | CASTLGPFRGLPDTQYF
. | TRBJ2-1 | TRBV4-1 | CASSQGAGQTYNEQFF
. | TRBJ2-6 | TRBV6-6 | CASGEGANAGANVLTF
. | TRBJ1-1 | TRBV29-1 | CSVVGTEAFF
. | TRBJ2-7 | TRBV18 | CASSPPTIPTDYEQYF
. | TRBJ1-4 | TRBV2 | CASSAGTVNEKLFF
. | TRBJ1-2 | TRBV29-1 | CSVEKGNYGYTF
. | TRBJ2-3 | TRBV10-3 | CAIKTGTDTQYF
. | TRBJ1-1 | TRBV5-4 | CASSLIGMNTEAFF
few | TRBJ2-5 | TRBV10-3 | CAISEWRGVQETQYF
. | TRBJ2-2 | TRBV9 | CASSVASSNTGELFF
. | TRBJ2-4 | TRBV28 | CASSPRTSAKNIQYF
. | TRBJ2-3 | TRBV4-3 | CASSQDSLQTDTQYF
once | TRBJ2-1 | TRBV30 | CAWSDLAGGYNEQFF
. | TRBJ2-1 | TRBV7-2 | CASSLVGQERQFF
few | TRBJ2-1 | TRBV6-5 | CASSPVTSSGNEQFF
. | TRBJ2-2 | TRBV29-1 | CSVRENTGELFF
few | TRBJ2-7 | TRBV4-2 | CASRGDPPEQYF
. | TRBJ2-1 | TRBV6-1 | CASSERRLTAYNEQFF
once | TRBJ2-5 | TRBV6-5 | CASRGSGQETQYF
. | TRBJ2-2 | TRBV29-1 | CSVLAGGLGELFF
. | TRBJ2-2 | TRBV25-1 | CASRRTGAFTGELFF
. | TRBJ2-5 | TRBV6-5 | CASSLYRGKTQYF
. | TRBJ2-1 | TRBV9 | CASSVGRGFGYNEQFF
. | TRBJ2-5 | TRBV13 | CASSSFGSGRVRETQYF
. | TRBJ1-2 | TRBV30 | CACSTGLYGYTF
once | TRBJ2-7 | TRBV2 | CASSEGQGSYEQYF
. | TRBJ2-3 | TRBV4-1 | CASSQIGSSTDTQYF
. | TRBJ2-7 | TRBV4-3 | CASSQDRGAQFYEQYF
. | TRBJ1-6 | TRBV7-6 | CASSLTRDNSPLHF
. | TRBJ2-7 | TRBV11-2 | CASSLEGTGYEQYF
once | TRBJ2-2 | TRBV9 | CASSVDPTTGELFF
few | TRBJ2-5 | TRBV29-1 | CSVDQSGETQYF
. | TRBJ1-4 | TRBV18 | CASSPDRGAEKLFF